Below are 26 T cell receptor beta chains sequenced from a single sample in a study of metastatic and nonmetastatic thyroid tumors. Thyroid surgery had not been preceded by any treatment in any patient. MiXCR reprocessed the PCR reads for TCRdb. The data contain 45,000 or so clones, 15% to 20% of them singletons. The sample comprised blood. The receptors originated from a female donor with papillary thyroid cancer or a benign thyroid nodule (not recorded which). Some clones in this sample may be carry-over from other donors' samples.

This clone was recorded at least ten times. V and J are TRBV29-1 and TRBJ1-2; a weak D match, TRBD1 (5 bases). The V and J ends lost 4 bases and 6 bases respectively, with 15 bases between them. The CDR3 runs 13 residues. Germline V gene data show CDR1 as SQVTM and CDR2 as ANQGSEA. The CDR3 bases are TGCAGCGTTGTGGCATGGGACGGCCATGGCTACACCTTC. This sequence encodes CSVVAWDGHGYTF.

This clone was counted many times. V is TRBV2 and J is TRBJ2-3, with D hard to call. This CDR3 spans 14 amino acids. The V and J ends lost 6 bases and 0 bases respectively, with 10 bases between them. Germline CDR1 reads SNHLY; CDR2 reads FYNNEI. CDR3 DNA sequence: TGTGCCAGCAGACTATATACTAGCACAGATACGCAGTATTTT. The encoded protein is CASRLYTSTDTQYF.

This clone was counted at least ten times. The chain recombines TRBV5-5 with TRBJ1-1, with a weak D call TRBD1 (5 bases). Trimming removed 3 bases at V and 1 base at J, with 10 bases between. There are 14 residues in the CDR3. Germline values: CDR1 SGHKS, CDR2 YYEKEE (reference sequence). CDR3 DNA sequence: TGTGCCAGCAGCTGGGGGACGGAGAACACTGAAGCTTTCTTT. Amino acid sequence: CASSWGTENTEAFF. Full variable domain (rest looked up from reference TRBV5-5 and TRBJ1-1): DAGVTQSPTHLIKTRGQQVTLRCSPISGHKSVSWYQQVLGQGPQFIFQYYEKEERGRGNFPDRFSARQFPNYSSELNVNALLLGDSALYLCASSWGTENTEAFFGQGTRLTVV.

This clone has at least ten counts. The gene calls are TRBV5-1 and TRBJ2-2; D might be TRBD1 (6 bases). The CDR3 is 16 residues long. CDR1 is SGHRS, CDR2 YFSETQ, per germline. V was clipped by 0 bases and J by 1 base, with 10 bases between them. The CDR3 nucleotides are TGCGCCAGCAGCTTGGGAGGCAGGGGGAACACCGGGGAGCTGTTTTTT. Translated: CASSLGGRGNTGELFF.

This clone was recorded many times. Other nucleotide sequences in the sample specify the same CDR3. This chain connects TRBV7-2 to TRBJ2-7; 8 nucleotides line up with TRBD1. CDR3 length: 14 amino acids. The ends lost 1 base at V and 2 bases at J; junction bases unmatched: 1. CDR1 and CDR2 (germline): SGHTA, FQGNSA. The CDR3 protein is CASSLVQGAYEQYF. CDR3 in DNA: TGTGCCAGCAGCTTAGTACAGGGGGCCTACGAGCAGTACTTC. Supplemented by reference TRBV7-2 and TRBJ2-7, the full variable domain reads GAGVSQSPSNKVTEKGKDVELRCDPISGHTALYWYRQSLGQGLEFLIYFQGNSAPDKSGLPSDRFSAERTGGSVSTLTIQRTQQEDSAVYLCASSLVQGAYEQYFGPGTRLTVT.

The chain employs TRBV5-1 and TRBJ2-7; D possibly uses TRBD1 or TRBD2 (6 bases each). The germline V gene encodes CDR1 SGHRS and CDR2 YFSETQ. CDR3 length: 15 amino acids. Trimming removed 6 bases from V and 1 base from J, with 17 bases in between. CDR3 sequence: CASTPRGASSYEQYF. The CDR3 region has the DNA TGCGCCAGCACCCCAAGGGGGGCCTCGTCCTACGAGCAGTACTTC.

This clone has at least ten counts. This chain connects TRBV20-1 to TRBJ2-3; 12 bases line up with TRBD2. The ends lost 6 bases at V and 2 bases at J; junction bases unmatched: 3. The germline V gene encodes CDR1 DFQATT and CDR2 SNEGSKA (reference sequence). The CDR3 consists of 14 residues. This CDR3 reads CSATSGRPTDTQYF. The CDR3 coding sequence is TGCAGTGCGACTAGCGGGAGACCCACAGATACGCAGTATTTT.

This clone was found a few times. This chain joins TRBV18 and TRBJ2-1; D is perhaps TRBD1 (6 bases). V dropped 4 bases and J dropped 0 bases, with 10 bases sitting between them. The CDR3 extends over 15 amino acids. The germline CDR1 and CDR2 sequences are KGHSH and LQKENI. CDR3 residues: CASSLGTNSYNEQFF. CDR3 DNA sequence: TGTGCCAGCTCACTGGGGACAAACTCCTACAATGAGCAGTTCTTC.

CDR3: CSARDRKGIREQFF. DNA for the CDR3: TGCAGTGCTAGAGATCGTAAGGGTATAAGGGAGCAGTTCTTC. V is TRBV20-1 and J is TRBJ2-1, with D hard to call. With 0 bases removed from V and 10 bases from J, the gap between germline ends came to 16 bases. Germline CDR1 DFQATT, CDR2 SNEGSKA (reference sequence). This CDR3 region has 14 residues.

This clone was counted ten times or more. The chain links TRBV11-1 to TRBJ2-3; maybe TRBD2 (6 bases). Trimming left V 3 bases short and J 1 base short, with 14 bases between. Germline V gene data show CDR1 as SGHAT and CDR2 as FQDESV (reference sequence). The CDR3 contains 16 residues. The CDR3 sequence is CASSFRDSPRTDTQYF. CDR3 nucleotides: TGTGCCAGCAGCTTCCGGGACTCTCCACGCACAGATACGCAGTATTTT. Full variable domain (remainder filled in from reference TRBV11-1 and TRBJ2-3): EAEVAQSPRYKITEKSQAVAFWCDPISGHATLYWYRQILGQGPELLVQFQDESVVDDSQLPKDRFSAERLKGVDSTLKIQPAELGDSAMYLCASSFRDSPRTDTQYFGPGTRLTVL.

This clone has more than one count but fewer than ten. A read error may explain this, as a much larger clone is one base away. V is TRBV27 and J is TRBJ1-5; 9 nucleotides line up with TRBD1. The CDR3 length is 14 residues. The trim removed 5 bases at V and 10 bases at J, leaving 9 bases unmatched. CDR1 is MNHEY and CDR2 is SMNVEV in the germline V gene (reference sequence). The DNA of the CDR3 is TGTGCCAGCAGTCGGACAGGGGAGTTCCATCCCCAGCATTTT. This gives the protein CASSRTGEFHPQHF.

This clone appeared many times. The chain has TRBV7-6 and TRBJ2-3; TRBD2 matches at 15 bases. The CDR3 has 17 residues. V was clipped by 5 bases and J by 3 bases; unmatched bases: 6. The germline CDR1 and CDR2 sequences are SGHVS and FNYEAQ. Here the CDR3 reads CASSPTGTSGRTDTQYF. CDR3 nucleotides: TGTGCCAGCAGCCCCACCGGGACTAGCGGGAGGACAGATACGCAGTATTTT.

Many counts were recorded for this clone. Just one base apart from a much larger clone, this may be a read error. CDR3 amino acids: CASSFQGGSTIYF. The CDR3, as DNA: TGTGCCAGCAGCTTTCAGGGTGGAAGCACCATATATTTT. The chain couples TRBV7-2 to TRBJ1-3; TRBD1 might be the D (5 bases). The CDR3 sequence is 13 residues long. CDR1 is SGHTA, CDR2 FQGNSA, per germline.

This clone was detected ten times or more. This chain links TRBV9 with TRBJ1-3; D unclear. Trimming stripped 3 bases from V and 0 bases from J, with 16 bases between. CDR1 and CDR2 from the germline V gene are SGDLS and YYNGEE. The length of the CDR3 is 17 residues. The chain's CDR3 is CASSGRLRGNSGNTIYF. The CDR3 coding sequence is TGTGCCAGCAGCGGACGCTTACGGGGAAACTCTGGAAACACCATATATTTT.

This sequence joins TRBV20-1 and TRBJ2-5, with TRBD1 matching 9 bases. Germline V gene sequence: CDR1 DFQATT, CDR2 SNEGSKA (reference sequence). The CDR3 spans 15 residues. Losses at the gene ends were 0 bases for V and 5 bases for J; bases not matched to a gene: 7. The CDR3 spells CSARDHGTGLETQYF. The DNA for the CDR3 is TGCAGTGCTAGAGATCACGGGACAGGGCTTGAGACCCAGTACTTC.

The chain joins TRBV9 to TRBJ2-3; tentative D call: TRBD2 (6 bases). With 9 bases removed from V and 1 base from J, the gap between germline ends came to 15 bases. The germline gives CDR1 SGDLS, CDR2 YYNGEE. This CDR3 is 14 amino acids long. CDR3 residues: CATTVAARTDTQYF. The CDR3 nucleotides are TGTGCCACCACAGTAGCGGCACGCACAGATACGCAGTATTTT.

This rearrangement joins TRBV10-3 to TRBJ1-5; D uncertain. Deletions cut 0 bases from V and 12 bases from J, with 21 bases between. In germline, CDR1 is ENHRY, CDR2 SYGVKD. The CDR3 is made up of 16 amino acids. This chain's CDR3 is CAISESRISLGHRQHF. In nucleotides, the CDR3 is TGTGCCATCAGTGAGTCTCGGATATCGTTGGGCCATCGCCAGCATTTT.

Of note for this clone: At one boundary the junction diverges from the germline segment, which might be a read error. V and J are TRBV7-2 and TRBJ2-2; TRBD2 might be the D (5 bases). Germline assignment: CDR1 SGHTA and CDR2 FQGNSA. The CDR3 runs 12 residues. The CDR3 here is CATTQVTGELSF. The CDR3 DNA follows: TGTGCCACCACGCAGGTGACCGGGGAGCTGTCTTTT.

This clone is medium-sized in the sample. The CDR3 DNA reads TGTGCCAGCAGTTCCGACAGGGGGCGTTACGAGCAGTACTTC. Translating it yields CASSSDRGRYEQYF. The chain links TRBV12-3 or TRBV12-4 to TRBJ2-7, with 10 bases that match TRBD1. The CDR3 covers 14 residues. V shed 4 bases and J 4 bases; nucleotides not matched to a gene: 4.

As concerns this clone: Its ends do not fully match the called genes, so a read error is possible. The V and J genes are TRBV5-1 and TRBJ1-2; the D gene is possibly TRBD1 (5 bases). Germline V gives CDR1 SGHRS, CDR2 YFSETQ. The CDR3 spans 14 residues. CDR3 protein: CASSLAGGDYCYTF. In DNA, the CDR3 is TGCGCCAGTAGCTTGGCCGGGGGAGACTATTGCTACACCTTC.

This clone was counted at least ten times. J is TRBJ1-1 and V is TRBV12-3 or TRBV12-4; 9 nucleotides agree with TRBD1. V was clipped by 10 bases and J by 1 base; unmatched bases: 7. This CDR3 comprises 14 residues. The DNA of the CDR3 is TGTGCCACCGGACAGGGGCTAGGGAACACTGAAGCTTTCTTT. Protein: CATGQGLGNTEAFF.

This clone showed up many times. The V gene is TRBV12-5, the J gene TRBJ1-3; D unclear. V was cut by 1 base and J by 7 bases, with 11 bases left in between. Germline CDR1 LGHNT, CDR2 FRNRAP. This CDR3 region has 14 residues. The CDR3 nucleotides read TGTGCTAGTGGTTTGGGCGGGAATCGCAACACCATATATTTT. This translates into CASGLGGNRNTIYF.

The V call is TRBV12-3 or TRBV12-4, the J call TRBJ1-3; 7 bases match TRBD1. This CDR3 region has 15 residues. The ends lost 6 bases at V and 3 bases at J; junction bases unmatched: 8. The CDR3 loop reads CASRPQGLGGNTIYF. CDR3 coding DNA: TGTGCCAGCAGACCACAGGGGTTAGGTGGAAACACCATATATTTT.

By share of the sample, this clone is hyperexpanded (1% or more). The chain has TRBV12-3 or TRBV12-4 and TRBJ2-1, with TRBD2 matching 8 bases. The CDR3 has 15 residues. V shed 3 bases and J 3 bases; nucleotides not matched to a gene: 4. CDR3 region: CASSFGSGVYNEQFF. The CDR3 DNA sequence: TGTGCCAGCAGTTTTGGTAGCGGGGTCTACAATGAGCAGTTCTTC.

V usage is TRBV19 and J usage is TRBJ2-5, with D hard to call. CDR3 length: 12 amino acids. Deletions cut 2 bases from V and 5 bases from J, with 6 bases between. Germline V gene data show CDR1 as LNHDA and CDR2 as SQIVND (reference sequence). The CDR3 protein is CASSINGETQYF. The DNA for the CDR3 is TGTGCCAGTAGTATAAACGGGGAGACCCAGTACTTC. The entire variable domain, with the rest obtained from reference TRBV19 and TRBJ2-5, is as follows: DGGITQSPKYLFRKEGQNVTLSCEQNLNHDAMYWYRQDPGQGLRLIYYSQIVNDFQKGDIAEGYSVSREKKESFPLTVTSAQKNPTAFYLCASSINGETQYFGPGTRLLVL.

About this clone: The CDR3 carries no conserved terminal phenylalanine or tryptophan, so it likely arises from a read error. The chain recombines TRBV10-3 with TRBJ1-2; a weak D match, TRBD1 (6 bases). CDR1 and CDR2 from the germline V gene are ENHRY and SYGVKD. The ends were cut back, 8 bases at V and 5 bases at J, with 21 bases in the middle. The CDR3 contains 15 residues. CDR3 residues: CAIYPGTPGRYGYTL. The CDR3 nucleotides are TGTGCCATCTACCCCGGGACACCGGGACGATATGGCTACACCCTC.